This record covers a single TCR beta chain. The sample is drawn from a study of control samples from healthy donors and cancer patients. The ends were cut back, 0 bases at V and 6 bases at J, with 5 bases in the middle. The CDR3 is made up of 12 amino acids. Germline V gene data show CDR1 as MNHEY and CDR2 as SVGAGI. Measured with immunoSEQ multiplex PCR; TCRdb has only the in-frame clones, and not every one. The table lists over 75,000 clones, 82% of them singletons, with roughly 2% in the top ten. This clonotype originated in a man aged 55 to 70 in good health. This sequence joins TRBV6-5 and TRBJ1-1, with D hard to call. Material for sequencing was blood. The chain's CDR3 is CASSYSGAEAFF. The DNA for the CDR3 is TGTGCCAGCAGTTACTCTGGAGCTGAAGCTTTCTTT.